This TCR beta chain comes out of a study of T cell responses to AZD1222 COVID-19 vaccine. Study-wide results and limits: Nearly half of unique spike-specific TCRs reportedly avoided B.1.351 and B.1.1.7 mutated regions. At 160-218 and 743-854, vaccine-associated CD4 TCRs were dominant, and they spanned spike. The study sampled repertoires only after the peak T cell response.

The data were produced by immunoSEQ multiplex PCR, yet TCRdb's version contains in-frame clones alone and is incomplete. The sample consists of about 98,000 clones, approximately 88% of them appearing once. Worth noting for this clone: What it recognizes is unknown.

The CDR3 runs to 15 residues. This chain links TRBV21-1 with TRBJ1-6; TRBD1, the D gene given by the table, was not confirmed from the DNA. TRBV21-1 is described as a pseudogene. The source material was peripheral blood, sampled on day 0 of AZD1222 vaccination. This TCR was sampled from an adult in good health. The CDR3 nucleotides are TGTGCCAGCAGCAATAAAGGGGCGAGCAATTCACCCCTCCACTTT. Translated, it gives CASSNKGASNSPLHF.